The clone carrying this T cell receptor (beta chain) was counted between two and nine times. The data were obtained in a study of cytomegalovirus exposure and HLA in healthy donors. The CDR3 sequence is 15 residues long. In germline, CDR1 is MNHEY, CDR2 SMNVEV (reference sequence). V shed 8 bases and J 5 bases; nucleotides not matched to a gene: 10. The PCR used 60 Vbeta and 13 Jbeta primers. Only in-frame clones appear in the TCRdb table, and some are missing; sequencing was by immunoSEQ multiplex PCR. The data contain over 150,000 clones, around 80% of them seen just once; the ten biggest clones take up approximately 1.5%.

The chain combines TRBV27 with TRBJ2-1; 9 bases line up with TRBD2. The sequenced sample was PBMCs. This TCR derives from a woman in her twenties or thirties in good health and CMV-seropositive. The CDR3 DNA sequence: TGTGCCAGCTTGCCCCTAGCGGGAACTAACAATGAGCAGTTCTTC. Its protein is CASLPLAGTNNEQFF.